This TCR beta chain was obtained from a study of regulatory T cells in long-lasting Graves disease listed by TCRdb under 2021. Background on the whole study: Persistent Graves' disease meant more than 5 years of antithyroid drug treatment with TSH receptor autoantibodies that stayed positive. Peripheral blood TCR sequencing and RNA sequencing compared persistent Graves' disease patients with newly diagnosed Graves' disease patients. The study was conducted in China and was registered as a clinical trial. A total of roughly 33 samples underwent TCR sequencing: around 13 from persistent and 20 from newly diagnosed Graves' disease patients. Antithyroid drugs had been taken for approximately 9.5 years on average by persistent Graves' disease patients in the clinical cohort.

About this clonotype itself: Its antigen specificity is not known. Base qualities were left out, and no much larger clone turns up one base away.

The germline ends are 12 bases apart after V is trimmed by 6 bases and J by 4 bases. For CDR1 and CDR2, the germline V gene lists MNHNS and SASEGT. The CDR3 runs 13 residues from the cysteine to the phenylalanine. Only the CDR3 part of the read is kept: 39 bases, read in frame from the first base. Library preparation was by multiplex PCR. Sequencing instrument: Illumina HiSeq 4000. TCR beta libraries were built with iRepertoire HTBI primers and Arm-PCR amplification of CDR3 regions. PCR products were gel purified before sequencing. The source study handled its data this way. Across samples, approximately 68 TRBV and approximately 15 TRBJ segments were identified and used for gene usage analysis of CDR3 amino acid clonotypes. COPE and FqMerger were used to merge filtered high-quality paired reads into contigs. BLAST was used to align contigs to IMGT TRBV, TRBD and TRBJ reference genes, with CDR3 defined following IMGT. Any clonotype with a frequency above 0.1% was counted as a highly expanded clone. Shannon entropy served as the measure of repertoire diversity, while the Gini coefficient captured V-J evenness. Public clonotypes were defined as clonotypes shared by more than one individual. In-frame beta chains were kept once TCRdb had trimmed the public reads at Q25 with fastp and called clones with MiXCR. Identical CDR3 proteins give one entry, which carries the most common genes and DNA. TCRdb's processing, not the study's, gives the V and J calls here. Counted in this sample were a few hundred thousand distinct CDR3 sequences; 20% to 25% of them appeared once. In total, the top ten clones hold approximately 26% of the sample.

This specimen's time point label, per the study, means: persistent/refractory GD, antithyroid drugs over 5 years with positive TRAb. RNA was extracted from PBMCs in TRIzol for both TCR sequencing and RNA sequencing. The diagnosis of Graves' disease was made according to American Thyroid Association guidelines. Patients for the study were recruited at an endocrinology department in Xi'an, China. From each patient, about 8.9 milliliters of peripheral blood was collected into an EDTA anticoagulant tube. Ficoll Paque Plus density gradient separation was used to isolate PBMCs, and no further T cell sorting was done. An Agilent 2100 Bioanalyzer and agarose gel were used to check RNA quality, and a NanoDrop 2000 was used to measure RNA concentration. On the study overall, not on this receptor specifically: Persistent Graves' disease patients showed lower TCR Shannon entropy and fewer highly expanded clones than newly diagnosed patients, suggesting clonal expansion. The authors acknowledged the small sample size as a limitation that may reduce accuracy. Preferential use of TRBV28, TRBJ1-2 and TRBJ2-5 was observed in persistent disease, whereas TRBV20-1 and TRBJ2-1 were favored in newly diagnosed disease. Only peripheral blood was studied, because thyroid tissue, the primary lesion, was inaccessible. A larger number of public clonotypes was shared among persistent patients (about 2,700) than among newly diagnosed patients (over 850). Sequencing and analysis were restricted to the TCR beta chain.

The sequencing here drew on peripheral blood mononuclear cells (PBMCs), taken when the disease was refractory, from a patient treated with antithyroid drugs. This chain is built from TRBV6-1 and TRBJ2-5; the D gene is perhaps TRBD1, on 6 matching bases. The clonotype originates from a female donor with Graves disease. The nucleotide sequence reads TGTGCCAGCAGATTGCTAGGGGGAGAGACCCAGTACTTC. This gives the protein CASRLLGGETQYF.